This TCR beta chain came from a study of CXCR3-negative and CXCR3-positive naive CD8 T cells. Study-level background: About 135 million TRB reads in total, about 1.5 +/- 0.3 million per library.

Preparation of TRB cDNA libraries relied on 5' RACE carrying UMI labels. TCRdb reanalyzed the 5' RACE reads, giving one entry per CDR3 protein sequence and no DNA. Here the sample table reports roughly 7,500 distinct CDR3 sequences. In terms of frequency, this clonotype is medium-sized (0.01 to 0.1%). Its antigen is unidentified. CDR3 length equals 11 residues. Germline CDR1 SGHVS, CDR2 FQNEAQ. Findings of the study overall: Hydrophobicity was higher for TRB CDR3s found in CXCR3-positive naive cells than in CXCR3-negative naive cells.

CD45RO-CCR7+CD27+CD95- expression identified naive CD8+ T cells. This chain joins TRBV7-8 and TRBJ2-7; as DNA is missing, the TRBD1 call by TCRdb cannot be tested. Specimen: naive CXCR3+ CD8+ T cells from blood. Regarding subset: CD45RO-CCR7+CD27+CD95- naive CD8+ T cells expressing CXCR3 (TNR3+). The clonotype was recovered from a human donor in good health. Some clones in this sample may be carry-over from other donors' samples. This chain's CDR3 is CASSPGNEQYF.